This is a list of T cell receptor beta chains from one sample in a study of blood T cell repertoires in COVID-19. Using immunoSEQ multiplex PCR, the repertoire was profiled, and TCRdb retains in-frame clones only, with some absent. The table includes about 110,000 clones, over 65% detected once. The sample was peripheral blood. These receptor sequences come from a woman aged 80 or over with acute or convalescent COVID-19. Both conserved end residues are part of each CDR3. The order of the fields is CDR3 protein, V gene, J gene.

CASMDRISTDTQYF	TRBV2	TRBJ2-3
CASTGGQVTGELFF	TRBV9	TRBJ2-2
CASSQAAGGLVPDTQYF	TRBV3-1/TRBV3-2	TRBJ2-3
CASSGDSTYEQYF	TRBV28	TRBJ2-7
CASSDRGTSGGRSSYNEQFF	TRBV10-1	TRBJ2-1
CASSLGGPQAFF	TRBV7-9	TRBJ1-1
CASSFGTGPSYEQYF	TRBV6-5	TRBJ2-7
CASSTDRTNYGYTF	TRBV7-2	TRBJ1-2
CASSAGTSGGFRTDTQYF	TRBV6-4	TRBJ2-3
CASSFSNGYTF	TRBV28	TRBJ1-2
CASSYTHTTMLNQPQHF	TRBV6-2/TRBV6-3	TRBJ1-5
CASSLVSYGYTF	TRBV28	TRBJ1-2
CASRTQGNVVGNTIYF	TRBV28	TRBJ1-3
CASSRGGPSSNQPQHF	TRBV18	TRBJ1-5
CASTDGTGGPGELFF	TRBV6-5	TRBJ2-2
CASSQLPGNRGNTGELFF	TRBV4-1	TRBJ2-2
CASRKGTGPNQPQHF	TRBV2	TRBJ1-5
CASSGPLNRGRWDTQYF	TRBV6-1	TRBJ2-3
CATGSQLEETQYF	TRBV24-1	TRBJ2-5
CASSLFPLAGGHNEQFF	TRBV27	TRBJ2-1
CASSLSNGRNYEQYF	TRBV27	TRBJ2-7
CASRTGVMNTEAFF	TRBV5-1	TRBJ1-1
CASSQDSGRNTGELFF	TRBV4-1	TRBJ2-2
CASSLSRNTEAFF	TRBV7-3	TRBJ1-1
CASSLDLASEQYF	TRBV5-1	TRBJ2-7
CASSPRGQGKAFF	TRBV19	TRBJ1-1
CAWSDRTEAFF	TRBV30	TRBJ1-1
CATSETRQGTQYF	TRBV24-1	TRBJ2-5
CASSVNRDQPQHF	TRBV2	TRBJ1-5
CASSPATGFYEQYF	TRBV9	TRBJ2-7
CASSLLLANTGELFF	TRBV5-4	TRBJ2-2
CASSLTSGVTSYEQYF	TRBV5-1	TRBJ2-7
CGSTALNTEAFF	TRBV19	TRBJ1-1
CASSYGKETQYF	TRBV5-1	TRBJ2-5
CASSPQGQGYGYTF	TRBV5-1	TRBJ1-2
CASSFRKREKLFF	TRBV12-3/TRBV12-4	TRBJ1-4
CASRGGLSGNTIYF	TRBV2	TRBJ1-3
CASSPWGGEQFF	TRBV27	TRBJ2-1
CASRDTNTGELFF	TRBV6-5	TRBJ2-2
CASSILGGENTGELFF	TRBV19	TRBJ2-2
CASSSPGTGNEKLFF	TRBV28	TRBJ1-4
CASSWTGGVRGTEAFF	TRBV5-1	TRBJ1-1
CASSSGQGNTEAFF	TRBV6-5	TRBJ1-1
CAWSVTGSDNSPLHF	TRBV30	TRBJ1-6
CAISEPPIFTVQETQYF	TRBV10-3	TRBJ2-5
CASSDSISGIKEQYF	TRBV6-4	TRBJ2-7
CASSYPLGTLNTGELFF	TRBV3-1/TRBV3-2	TRBJ2-2
CASSLGLEGGETQYF	TRBV5-1	TRBJ2-5
CATSAASGGYEQFF	TRBV24-1	TRBJ2-1
CASSLTTDYNEKLFF	TRBV5-1	TRBJ1-4
CAWSVRVRTSGVPGTDTQYF	TRBV30	TRBJ2-3
CATSSPGTTRPPLHF	TRBV15	TRBJ1-6
CASSEDLSTGGYTF	TRBV2	TRBJ1-2